What follows is one TCR beta chain and its context. Its specificity is unknown. V dropped 5 bases and J dropped 15; count of bases not matched to a gene: 10. The CDR3 extends over 13 amino acids. Germline V CDR1 and CDR2: MDHEN, SYDVKM. The record originates from a study of beta chain features in type 1 diabetes. Sorted populations all had greater than 95% purity. Study-level points and caveats: When cDNA is sequenced, cells with high TCR expression could be over-represented.

Expressed TCRB transcripts got sequenced, as all isolated RNA was reverse transcribed. Some clones are missing from TCRdb's copy, which holds only in-frame ones; the method was immunoSEQ multiplex PCR. The sample records hundreds of thousands of clones, roughly 16% being singletons. The TCR originated in a woman between 18 and 29 years old in good health. The chain has TRBV28 and TRBJ1-5, with TRBD1 matching over 10 bases. Sequencing used naive CD4+ T cells from blood. The CDR3 loop is CASSLQGQGKVHF. CDR3 nucleotide sequence: TGTGCCAGCAGTCTTCAGGGACAGGGGAAGGTGCATTTT. Variable domain in full (rest from reference TRBV28 and TRBJ1-5): DVKVTQSSRYLVKRTGEKVFLECVQDMDHENMFWYRQDPGLGLRLIYFSYDVKMKEKGDIPEGYSVSREKKERFSLILESASTNQTSMYLCASSLQGQGKVHFGDGTRLSIL.